One sample yielded the 5 T cell receptor beta chains listed below, sequenced in a study of control samples from healthy donors and cancer patients. Clones were read by immunoSEQ multiplex PCR, and TCRdb kept only the in-frame ones, dropping some. The sample yields more than 75,000 clones, about 79% seen once. Material: blood. The receptors derive from a woman in her twenties or thirties in good health.

J is TRBJ1-2 and V is TRBV6-5; 9 bases are a match to TRBD1. CDR3 length equals 14 residues. After removal of 7 bases from V and 5 bases from J, the junction contained 8 bases not matched to a gene. Germline V gene sequence: CDR1 MNHEY, CDR2 SVGAGI. The CDR3, as DNA: TGTGCCAGCATAGGCGACAGGGGGATTTATGGCTACACCTTC. Amino acids: CASIGDRGIYGYTF.

CDR3 sequence (DNA): TGTGCCAGCAGCTTAGACCGCGGGGGCCTCACAGATACGCAGTATTTT. Its translation is CASSLDRGGLTDTQYF. The chain joins TRBV7-8 to TRBJ2-3, with D possibly matching TRBD2 (7 bases). The CDR3 spans 16 residues. The V gene lost 1 base and the J gene lost 2 bases, with 13 bases spanning the gap. Looked up from germline, CDR1 is SGHVS and CDR2 is FQNEAQ.

The gene calls are TRBV27 and TRBJ2-7; D is uncertain. Trimming removed 3 bases from V and 0 bases from J, with 12 bases in between. Germline loops: CDR1 MNHEY, CDR2 SMNVEV (reference sequence). This CDR3 region has 15 residues. CDR3 DNA sequence: TGTGCCAGCAGTTTTAGGGTGCTCAACTCCTACGAGCAGTACTTC. Translating it yields CASSFRVLNSYEQYF.

Of note for this clone: The junction and the germline gene differ at one end; a read error may be behind it. V usage is TRBV7-7 and J usage is TRBJ2-2; 7 nucleotides align to TRBD1. This CDR3 is built from 16 residues. Germline CDR1 is SSHAT and CDR2 is FNYEAQ (reference sequence). The CDR3 region is CASSPSGTANTGELFF. The CDR3 nucleotides are TGTGCTAGCAGCCCGTCCGGGACAGCGAACACCGGGGAGCTGTTTTTT.

The chain carries TRBV5-6 and TRBJ1-5; D possibly corresponds to TRBD1 (5 bases). The CDR3 consists of 14 residues. The germline V gene encodes CDR1 SGHDT and CDR2 YYEEEE. The ends were cut back, 4 bases at V and 5 bases at J, with 13 bases in the middle. The chain's CDR3 is CASSRSRAHQPQHF. The CDR3, as DNA: TGTGCCAGCAGCAGATCCAGGGCCCATCAGCCCCAGCATTTT.